These T cell receptor beta chains were read from a single sample in a study of T-cell reconstitution after alpha-beta-depleted transplantation in children. One entry per CDR3 protein, called by TCRdb with MiXCR from the PCR reads. The table records roughly 400,000 distinct CDR3 sequences, approximately 41% of them present only once. The specimen comprised PBMCs, sampled before TCRalphabeta/CD19-depleted stem cell transplant. Source of these receptors: a girl aged 2 to 10 with aplastic anemia, due to receive a stem cell transplant. Both conserved end residues are part of each CDR3. The order of the fields is J gene, V gene, clone size, D gene, CDR3 DNA, CDR3 protein. The D gene is left open where the match is weak. Clone sizes are given selectively: once, few, many, or a class where the clone is expanded.

>TRBJ2-7|TRBV20-1|few|-
TGCAGTGCCGAGGACTCCTACGAGCAGTACTTC
CSAEDSYEQYF
>TRBJ2-7|TRBV7-9|many|TRBD2
TGTGCCAGCAGCGCGACTAGCGGCTCCTACGAGCAGTACTTC
CASSATSGSYEQYF
>TRBJ2-4|TRBV12-3/TRBV12-4|-|TRBD2
TGTGCCAGCAGTTTAGACGGGAGGGCCTCCCTCTTTCAGTACTTC
CASSLDGRASLFQYF
>TRBJ1-1|TRBV20-1|-|-
TGCAGTGCTAGAGGACAGCAGGCGAACACTGAAGCTTTCTTT
CSARGQQANTEAFF
>TRBJ1-1|TRBV6-5|-|-
TGTGCCAGCAGCCTCCTCTTGGGAGAAGCTTTCTTT
CASSLLLGEAFF
>TRBJ2-1|TRBV20-1|-|TRBD2
TGCAGTGCTAGAGACAGCGGGAGGAACAATGAGCAGTTCTTC
CSARDSGRNNEQFF
>TRBJ2-3|TRBV30|-|-
TGTGCCTGGTCGGGGGATACGCAGTATTTT
CAWSGDTQYF
>TRBJ2-7|TRBV15|few|-
TGTGCCACCAGCAGAGACCTGGCCTACGAGCAGTACTTC
CATSRDLAYEQYF
>TRBJ1-5|TRBV15|-|-
TGTGCCACCAGCAGAGATGCCGGGGGTGGGCAGCCCCAGCATTTT
CATSRDAGGGQPQHF
>TRBJ2-1|TRBV18|-|-
TGTGCCAGCTCACCACCTAACCGCGAGGGGGGCAATGAGCAGTTCTTC
CASSPPNREGGNEQFF
>TRBJ1-2|TRBV5-5|few|TRBD1
TGTGCCAGCAGCCTAGGGACAGGTCAAATATTCGTGGGCTACACCTTC
CASSLGTGQIFVGYTF